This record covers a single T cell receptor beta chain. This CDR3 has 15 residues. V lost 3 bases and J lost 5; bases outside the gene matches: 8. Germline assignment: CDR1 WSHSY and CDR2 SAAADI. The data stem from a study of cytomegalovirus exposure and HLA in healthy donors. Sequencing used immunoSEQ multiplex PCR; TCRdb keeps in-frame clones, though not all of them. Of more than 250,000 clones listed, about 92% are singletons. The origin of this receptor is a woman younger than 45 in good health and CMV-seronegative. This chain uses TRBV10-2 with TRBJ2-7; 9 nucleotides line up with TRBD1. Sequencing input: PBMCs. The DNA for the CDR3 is TGCGCCAGCAGTGAATACCGGACAGGGGTTAACGAGCAGTACTTC. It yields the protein CASSEYRTGVNEQYF.